The rows below give T cell receptor beta chains drawn from one sample of a study of T cell responses to AZD1222 COVID-19 vaccine. Repertoires were generated with immunoSEQ multiplex PCR, while TCRdb's copy carries only in-frame clones and drops some. Seen here are more than 45,000 clones, roughly 80% observed once, and the top ten hold about a quarter. The material was peripheral blood, obtained on day 0 of AZD1222 vaccination. These receptor sequences come from an adult in good health. Both conserved end residues are part of each CDR3. Fields, in order: D gene, V gene, J gene, clone size, CDR3 DNA, CDR3 protein. A D gene is named only where the DNA matches it firmly. Some rows mark clone size as missing; the rest say once, few, many or name a class of expanded clone.

>NA|TRBV5-1|TRBJ1-2|NA
TGCGCCAGCAGCTCCTTCTCCCCACTCTATGGCTACACCTTC
CASSSFSPLYGYTF
>NA|TRBV6-2/TRBV6-3|TRBJ2-7|NA
TGTGCCAGCAGCGATTTCTACGAGCAGTACTTC
CASSDFYEQYF
>TRBD1|TRBV5-6|TRBJ1-2|NA
TGTGCCAGCAGCTCTCCTGACAGGGAAGGCTACACCTTC
CASSSPDREGYTF
>TRBD1|TRBV28|TRBJ2-1|NA
TGTGCCAGCAGTTCCCGACCGGACAGGGGCTACAATGAGCAGTTCTTC
CASSSRPDRGYNEQFF
>NA|TRBV7-9|TRBJ2-4|once
TGTGCCAGCAGCGCTACAGGGACGGTAACCAAAAACATTCAGTACTTC
CASSATGTVTKNIQYF
>NA|TRBV9|TRBJ1-4|NA
TGTGCCAGCAGCTCGGGGGGTGGGGCCCTAGGATTAGGTGAAAAACTGTTTTTT
CASSSGGGALGLGEKLFF
>NA|TRBV10-3|TRBJ1-1|NA
TGTGCCATCAGTGGAGAAATGAACACTGAAGCTTTCTTT
CAISGEMNTEAFF
>TRBD2|TRBV5-1|TRBJ2-1|NA
TGCGCCAGCAGCTGGCTAGCGGGAGGGAGCACAGAGCAGTTCTTC
CASSWLAGGSTEQFF
>NA|TRBV28|TRBJ1-6|once
TGTGCCAGCAGTTTAAGGACAGTACGGGTACCCCTCCACTTT
CASSLRTVRVPLHF
>NA|TRBV15|TRBJ2-7|NA
TGTGCCACCAGCAGCGACTTCTACGAGCAGTACTTC
CATSSDFYEQYF
>TRBD2|TRBV4-2|TRBJ2-7|few
TGTGCCAGCAGCCACGAAGGACTAGCGGGAGTCGGGGACGAGCAGTACTTC
CASSHEGLAGVGDEQYF
>NA|TRBV12-3/TRBV12-4|TRBJ1-2|NA
TGTGCCAGCAGTTTGGGTTTTCAAGGGGGCTACACCTTC
CASSLGFQGGYTF
>TRBD2|TRBV28|TRBJ2-3|NA
TGTGCCAGCAGTTTACCGTGGAGCGGGGCCACAGATACGCAGTATTTT
CASSLPWSGATDTQYF
>NA|TRBV19|TRBJ1-1|NA
TGTGCCAGTAGGAAGGCGGACACTGAAGCTTTCTTT
CASRKADTEAFF
>TRBD2|TRBV5-1|TRBJ2-6|NA
TGCGCCAGCACCTGGACTAGCCGCTCTGGGGCCAACGTCCTGACTTTC
CASTWTSRSGANVLTF
>TRBD1|TRBV10-3|TRBJ1-1|few
TGTGCCATCAGGGAAGCAGGGGGGAACACTGAAGCTTTCTTT
CAIREAGGNTEAFF
>NA|TRBV20-1|TRBJ1-6|NA
TGCAGTGCCAACGCGGGACTCCACTTT
CSANAGLHF
>NA|TRBV28|TRBJ1-5|NA
TGTGCCAGCAGTCGATTGACAGGCCAATATCAGCCCCAGCATTTT
CASSRLTGQYQPQHF
>TRBD2|TRBV4-1|TRBJ2-2|NA
TGCGCCAGCAGCCTCCGGACTAGCGGGACGGACACCGGGGAGCTGTTTTTT
CASSLRTSGTDTGELFF
>NA|TRBV18|TRBJ2-3|NA
TGTGCCAGCTCACCACCCGCGGGGTCCGGTACGCAGTATTTT
CASSPPAGSGTQYF
>TRBD1|TRBV5-1|TRBJ1-4|NA
TGCGCCAGCAGGCCTCAGGGGGGAAATGAAAAACTGTTTTTT
CASRPQGGNEKLFF
>NA|TRBV6-5|TRBJ2-5|NA
TGTGCCAGCAGTACACGGAGAGCCCGGGGGGAGACCCAGTACTTC
CASSTRRARGETQYF
>NA|TRBV5-6|TRBJ2-5|NA
TGTGCCAGCAGCCCGGGACACGACCAAGAGACCCAGTACTTC
CASSPGHDQETQYF
>NA|TRBV5-5|TRBJ1-1|NA
TGTGCCAGCAGCTCCCCATCCGGGACCGTCGTGGGGTTTACTTGGGCTTTCTTT
CASSSPSGTVVGFTWAFF
>NA|TRBV2|TRBJ2-3|NA
TGTGCCAGCAGTGAAGACGGTACCGGCACAGATACGCAGTATTTT
CASSEDGTGTDTQYF
>TRBD1|TRBV2|TRBJ1-1|NA
TGTGCCAGCAGGAGACAGGGTGAGTGGAACACTGAAGCTTTCTTT
CASRRQGEWNTEAFF
>NA|TRBV7-9|TRBJ2-3|NA
TGTGCCAGCAGCTTATCTACTAGCACAGATACGCAGTATTTT
CASSLSTSTDTQYF
>TRBD1|TRBV6-5|TRBJ2-7|NA
TGTGCCAGCAGGGCCGACAGGGAATATCCCTACGAGCAGTACTTC
CASRADREYPYEQYF
>NA|TRBV7-8|TRBJ1-3|NA
TGTGCCAGCAGCTTAGGGTTACAGAAGTCTGGAAACACCATATATTTT
CASSLGLQKSGNTIYF
>NA|TRBV29-1|TRBJ2-7|NA
TGCAGCGTTTCGGACGGCTACGAGCAGTACTTC
CSVSDGYEQYF
>TRBD2|TRBV25-1|TRBJ2-1|NA
TGTGCCAGCAGTGAGACTAGCGGGAGAGATGAGCAGTTCTTC
CASSETSGRDEQFF
>TRBD1|TRBV7-2|TRBJ1-4|NA
TGTGCCAGCAGCTTACCGGGACAGGGCTGGGAAAAACTGTTTTTT
CASSLPGQGWEKLFF
>NA|TRBV5-1|TRBJ2-2|NA
TGCGCCAGCAGCTCCTCAGGTCACACCGGGGAGCTGTTTTTT
CASSSSGHTGELFF
>NA|TRBV14|TRBJ2-3|few
TGTGCCAGCAGCCAAGATGCATATGGAGGGGTTGGAGATACGCAGTATTTT
CASSQDAYGGVGDTQYF
>TRBD1|TRBV6-2/TRBV6-3|TRBJ2-7|NA
TGTGCCAGCAGTGTCCGGGACAGGAACTACGAGCAGTACTTC
CASSVRDRNYEQYF
>NA|TRBV14|TRBJ2-6|NA
TGTGCCAGCAGCCAATGGCTGAGATCTGGGGCCAACGTCCTGACTTTC
CASSQWLRSGANVLTF
>NA|TRBV4-1|TRBJ2-2|NA
TGCGCCAGCAGCCAATTGACCGGGACTCTGGTTACCGGGGAGCTGTTTTTT
CASSQLTGTLVTGELFF
>TRBD2|TRBV5-4|TRBJ2-7|NA
TGTGCCAGCAGCCCGCTAGCGGGAGATGTTAACGAGCAGTACTTC
CASSPLAGDVNEQYF
>NA|TRBV28|TRBJ1-5|NA
TGTGCCAGCAGGGGAGGAGAACAGCCCCAGCATTTT
CASRGGEQPQHF
>NA|TRBV16|TRBJ1-2|NA
TGTGCCAGCAGCCGGACCCCAGGTAATGATGGCTACACCTTC
CASSRTPGNDGYTF
>TRBD2|TRBV6-1|TRBJ2-2|NA
TGTGCCAGCAGTGGGGGACTAGCGGAGATTTACACCGGGGAGCTGTTTTTT
CASSGGLAEIYTGELFF
>NA|TRBV6-5|TRBJ2-7|NA
TGTGCCAGCAGTTCCCCGGACCAAACCTACGAGCAGTACTTC
CASSSPDQTYEQYF
>NA|TRBV19|TRBJ1-1|NA
TGTGCCAGTAGGAAACAGGCGGACATGAACACTGAAGCTTTCTTT
CASRKQADMNTEAFF
>NA|TRBV5-1|TRBJ2-5|NA
TGCGCCAGCAGCTTGGATGGGGCTGAGGAGACCCAGTACTTC
CASSLDGAEETQYF
>NA|TRBV19|TRBJ1-1|NA
TGTGCCAGTAGCGACAGGTTCATGAACACTGAAGCTTTCTTT
CASSDRFMNTEAFF
>NA|TRBV6-5|TRBJ1-1|NA
TGTGCCAGCAGTTTTAGTTCGTCGGACACTGAAGCTTTCTTT
CASSFSSSDTEAFF
>TRBD1|TRBV18|TRBJ1-1|NA
TGTGCCAGCTCCCTCCGCACTGGGACAGGGGGTGAAGCTTTCTTT
CASSLRTGTGGEAFF
>NA|TRBV5-4|TRBJ1-1|few
TGTGCCAGCAGCCGGGACGGGATCAACACTGAAGCTTTCTTT
CASSRDGINTEAFF
>TRBD1|TRBV28|TRBJ1-5|few
TGTGCCAGCACATTGCAGGGGGGGGAGTATAGCAATCAGCCCCAGCATTTT
CASTLQGGEYSNQPQHF
>NA|TRBV1|TRBJ2-1|NA
TGCACCAGCAGCCAAAATCCGACTAGCGGGCTATGCCAGGGTGAGCAGTTCTTC
CTSSQNPTSGLCQGEQFF
>NA|TRBV10-3|TRBJ2-1|once
TGTGCCATCAGTGAGGGAGCCGACAATGAGCAGTTCTTC
CAISEGADNEQFF
>NA|TRBV19|TRBJ1-2|NA
TGTGCCAGTAGTCCCGGGGCCTTTGGCTACACCTTC
CASSPGAFGYTF
>TRBD2|TRBV7-2|TRBJ2-4|once
TGTGCCAGCAGCTTAGGGACTAGCGGGGGGCAGAACATTCAGTACTTC
CASSLGTSGGQNIQYF